This T cell receptor (beta chain) was captured by sequencing in a study of blood T cell repertoires in COVID-19. Study in general: Specimens from acute and convalescent COVID-19 originated in the United States, Italy and Spain. T cells, B-cell-depleted T cells, or PBMCs provided the cDNA or gDNA that served as material.

This clone was picked up one time. As originally analysed: For nucleated cells, counts were estimated from reference gene primer amplification. Generated by immunoSEQ multiplex PCR, the TCRdb table keeps only in-frame clones and is missing some. Clone size and the V and J calls come from that table; the DNA yielded D and trimming. Among approximately 150,000 clones, approximately 90% were seen once, and the ten largest hold 18%. Germline V gene data show CDR1 as MNHEY and CDR2 as SVGAGI. V lost 10 bases to trimming and J lost 2 bases, with 12 bases between them. The CDR3 extends over 12 amino acids. The genes are TRBV6-5 and TRBJ2-7; D not resolved. This clonotype was sampled from a man aged 45-60 years with active or convalescent COVID-19. Sequences were obtained from peripheral blood. CDR3 sequence: CATRQFPYEQYF. The CDR3 DNA reads as TGTGCCACCCGACAATTCCCCTACGAGCAGTACTTC.